This TCR beta chain was found in a study of post-analysis software for immune sequencing data. Study outcomes and limitations: Patients used four to six TRBV segments, including TRBV5-6, TRBV5-1 and TRBV20-1, more often than controls.

This clonotype came up a few times. What it recognizes is unknown. The V gene's germline CDR1 is SQVTM and CDR2 ANQGSEA. CDR3 size: 13 residues. Between the trimmed V and J ends, which lost 7 bases and 5 bases, there was a span of 18 bases. Every TCR beta cDNA library bore unique molecular identifiers. TCRdb used MiXCR to reprocess the PCR reads, holding one entry per CDR3 protein. This repertoire shows 350,000 to 450,000 distinct CDR3 sequences, approximately 38% found once; its top ten account for over 10%. This receptor was obtained from a girl between 10 and 17 years old with multiple sclerosis. This sequence joins TRBV29-1 and TRBJ2-7, with D perhaps given as TRBD1 or TRBD2 (5 bases each). Sequencing used blood. The CDR3 DNA follows: TGCAGCGCTCGGGACCCCCACAGCGACGAGCAGTACTTC. This translates into CSARDPHSDEQYF.